These T cell receptor beta chains were read from a single sample in a study of glioma-infiltrating T cells. TCRdb reanalysed the multiplex PCR reads using MiXCR and keeps one entry per CDR3 protein. The table records 170,000 or so distinct CDR3 sequences, under 55% of them present only once. The specimen sequenced was glioma tissue, nonneoplastic brain tissue, or PBMCs (not recorded which). These receptors were collected from a human donor with low-grade glioma or glioblastoma, undergoing nonglioma brain surgery, or in good health (not recorded which). CDR3s include the opening cysteine and the closing phenylalanine or tryptophan. A D gene is named only where the DNA matches it firmly. Expanded clones are given a class, and other clones once, few, many or no size at all.

j_call: TRBJ1-1
d_call: -
clone_size: many
v_call: TRBV27
cdr3_aa: CASQRGNTEAFF
cdr3_nt: TGTGCCTCCCAGAGGGGGAACACTGAAGCTTTCTTT

j_call: TRBJ2-3
d_call: TRBD1
clone_size: many
v_call: TRBV19
cdr3_aa: CASTADRGRDTQYF
cdr3_nt: TGTGCCAGTACCGCGGACAGGGGAAGAGATACGCAGTATTTT

j_call: TRBJ2-2
d_call: TRBD2
clone_size: -
v_call: TRBV27
cdr3_aa: CASSPESSGSGELFF
cdr3_nt: TGTGCCAGCAGTCCGGAATCTAGCGGGAGCGGGGAGCTGTTTTTT

j_call: TRBJ2-3
d_call: -
clone_size: many
v_call: TRBV7-2
cdr3_aa: CASSLLGTDTQYF
cdr3_nt: TGTGCCAGCAGCTTATTGGGCACAGATACGCAGTATTTT

j_call: TRBJ2-2
d_call: TRBD2
clone_size: -
v_call: TRBV2
cdr3_aa: CASSRLAVANTGELFF
cdr3_nt: TGTGCCAGCAGTCGACTAGCGGTAGCGAACACCGGGGAGCTGTTTTTT

j_call: TRBJ2-4
d_call: -
clone_size: -
v_call: TRBV5-1
cdr3_aa: CASSPQSGGDIQYF
cdr3_nt: TGCGCCAGCAGCCCCCAGTCGGGCGGGGACATTCAGTACTTC

j_call: TRBJ2-1
d_call: TRBD1
clone_size: many
v_call: TRBV6-4
cdr3_aa: CASRRDREGEQFF
cdr3_nt: TGTGCCAGCAGACGGGACAGGGAAGGTGAGCAGTTCTTC

j_call: TRBJ1-5
d_call: TRBD1
clone_size: many
v_call: TRBV28
cdr3_aa: CASRKQGAGNQPQHF
cdr3_nt: TGTGCCAGCAGGAAACAGGGGGCTGGCAATCAGCCCCAGCATTTT

j_call: TRBJ2-3
d_call: TRBD2
clone_size: few
v_call: TRBV2
cdr3_aa: CATGLARDTQYF
cdr3_nt: TGTGCCACGGGACTAGCGAGAGATACGCAGTATTTT

j_call: TRBJ2-7
d_call: -
clone_size: -
v_call: TRBV5-1
cdr3_aa: CASVTIYNEQYF
cdr3_nt: TGCGCCAGCGTGACCATCTACAATGAGCAGTACTTC

j_call: TRBJ2-3
d_call: -
clone_size: -
v_call: TRBV11-2
cdr3_aa: CATYSRDGGTDTQYF
cdr3_nt: TGTGCCACATACAGCCGGGACGGCGGCACAGATACGCAGTATTTT

j_call: TRBJ2-2
d_call: -
clone_size: few
v_call: TRBV19
cdr3_aa: CASSIEGSGTGELFF
cdr3_nt: TGTGCCAGTAGTATCGAAGGTAGTGGAACCGGGGAGCTGTTTTTT

j_call: TRBJ2-3
d_call: TRBD2
clone_size: many
v_call: TRBV20-1
cdr3_aa: CSARASGSIAQYF
cdr3_nt: TGCAGTGCTAGGGCTAGCGGGAGTATTGCGCAGTATTTT

j_call: TRBJ2-7
d_call: TRBD2
clone_size: -
v_call: TRBV28
cdr3_aa: CASSPPGTSGYEKYF
cdr3_nt: TGTGCCAGCAGTCCACCTGGGACTAGCGGATACGAGAAGTACTTC

j_call: TRBJ2-3
d_call: -
clone_size: -
v_call: TRBV7-9
cdr3_aa: CASSGIQGSTDTQYF
cdr3_nt: TGTGCCAGCAGCGGCATACAGGGAAGCACAGATACGCAGTATTTT

j_call: TRBJ2-7
d_call: -
clone_size: -
v_call: TRBV4-1
cdr3_aa: CASSQEQRTYEQYF
cdr3_nt: TGCGCCAGCAGCCAGGAACAGCGAACCTACGAGCAGTACTTC

j_call: TRBJ2-1
d_call: -
clone_size: -
v_call: TRBV2
cdr3_aa: CASSEVRGSGQFF
cdr3_nt: TGTGCCAGCAGCGAGGTTAGAGGCAGTGGGCAGTTCTTC

j_call: TRBJ2-7
d_call: -
clone_size: many
v_call: TRBV15
cdr3_aa: CATSRFRVLYEQYF
cdr3_nt: TGTGCCACCAGCAGATTCCGGGTCTTGTACGAGCAGTACTTC

j_call: TRBJ2-7
d_call: -
clone_size: few
v_call: TRBV28
cdr3_aa: CAIIPLGSQGKTDEQYF
cdr3_nt: TGTGCCATCATTCCTCTGGGGTCACAGGGTAAGACAGACGAGCAGTACTTC

j_call: TRBJ2-3
d_call: -
clone_size: many
v_call: TRBV5-1
cdr3_aa: CASSSQGTDTQYF
cdr3_nt: TGCGCCAGCAGCTCCCAGGGCACAGATACGCAGTATTTT

j_call: TRBJ2-1
d_call: TRBD2
clone_size: many
v_call: TRBV28
cdr3_aa: CASSDSGYQDEQFF
cdr3_nt: TGTGCCAGCAGTGATAGCGGGTACCAAGATGAGCAGTTCTTC

j_call: TRBJ2-2
d_call: -
clone_size: few
v_call: TRBV7-2
cdr3_aa: CASSLSWNTGELFF
cdr3_nt: TGTGCCAGCAGCTTAAGCTGGAACACCGGGGAGCTGTTTTTT

j_call: TRBJ1-2
d_call: TRBD1
clone_size: many
v_call: TRBV28
cdr3_aa: CASSPRGRDYGYTF
cdr3_nt: TGTGCCAGCAGTCCCAGGGGGCGCGACTATGGCTACACCTTC

j_call: TRBJ1-1
d_call: -
clone_size: many
v_call: TRBV19
cdr3_aa: CASSVRGLNTEAFF
cdr3_nt: TGTGCCAGTAGTGTCAGGGGATTGAACACTGAAGCTTTCTTT

j_call: TRBJ1-4
d_call: -
clone_size: few
v_call: TRBV2
cdr3_aa: CASSEGGTLEKLFF
cdr3_nt: TGTGCCAGCAGTGAGGGAGGGACCCTTGAAAAACTGTTTTTT

j_call: TRBJ2-7
d_call: -
clone_size: few
v_call: TRBV20-1
cdr3_aa: CSARDFSSWTDEQYF
cdr3_nt: TGCAGTGCTAGAGATTTCTCATCGTGGACCGACGAGCAGTACTTC

j_call: TRBJ1-1
d_call: -
clone_size: many
v_call: TRBV7-9
cdr3_aa: CASSFGTEAFF
cdr3_nt: TGTGCCAGCAGCTTCGGCACTGAAGCTTTCTTT

j_call: TRBJ1-3
d_call: -
clone_size: -
v_call: TRBV18
cdr3_aa: CASSSPSISGNTIYF
cdr3_nt: TGTGCCAGCTCATCACCGTCCATCTCTGGAAACACCATATATTTT

j_call: TRBJ1-5
d_call: -
clone_size: -
v_call: TRBV13
cdr3_aa: CASSQTGRGQPQHF
cdr3_nt: TGTGCCAGCAGCCAGACGGGACGGGGTCAGCCCCAGCATTTT

j_call: TRBJ2-3
d_call: -
clone_size: -
v_call: TRBV11-2
cdr3_aa: CASSLGIYTQYF
cdr3_nt: TGTGCCAGCAGCTTAGGAATTTATACGCAGTATTTT

j_call: TRBJ2-1
d_call: TRBD1
clone_size: many
v_call: TRBV29-1
cdr3_aa: CSVDKGQARNEQFF
cdr3_nt: TGCAGCGTTGACAAGGGACAGGCCCGCAATGAGCAGTTCTTC

j_call: TRBJ1-1
d_call: -
clone_size: many
v_call: TRBV14
cdr3_aa: CASSQRVNTEAFF
cdr3_nt: TGTGCCAGCAGCCAACGGGTGAACACTGAAGCTTTCTTT

j_call: TRBJ2-1
d_call: -
clone_size: -
v_call: TRBV2
cdr3_aa: CASKDMDSYNEQFF
cdr3_nt: TGTGCCAGCAAAGACATGGACTCCTACAATGAGCAGTTCTTC

j_call: TRBJ1-1
d_call: -
clone_size: many
v_call: TRBV7-9
cdr3_aa: CASSFTANTEAFF
cdr3_nt: TGTGCCAGCAGCTTTACAGCGAACACTGAAGCTTTCTTT

j_call: TRBJ2-1
d_call: -
clone_size: -
v_call: TRBV2
cdr3_aa: CARSSPTGESSYNEQFF
cdr3_nt: TGTGCCAGAAGTTCCCCGACGGGCGAGAGCTCCTACAATGAGCAGTTCTTC

j_call: TRBJ2-3
d_call: TRBD2
clone_size: -
v_call: TRBV20-1
cdr3_aa: CSAPGGDTQYF
cdr3_nt: TGCAGCGCGCCGGGGGGGGATACGCAGTATTTT

j_call: TRBJ1-2
d_call: -
clone_size: many
v_call: TRBV2
cdr3_aa: CASSLTSLGETGYTF
cdr3_nt: TGTGCCAGCAGTCTTACTTCCCTCGGGGAGACTGGCTACACCTTC

j_call: TRBJ1-3
d_call: -
clone_size: few
v_call: TRBV19
cdr3_aa: CASNAMTSGNTIYF
cdr3_nt: TGTGCCAGTAATGCTATGACCTCTGGAAACACCATATATTTT

j_call: TRBJ1-4
d_call: -
clone_size: -
v_call: TRBV19
cdr3_aa: CASRKGIFNEKLFF
cdr3_nt: TGTGCCAGTCGCAAGGGAATCTTTAATGAAAAACTGTTTTTT

j_call: TRBJ2-7
d_call: -
clone_size: -
v_call: TRBV12-3/TRBV12-4
cdr3_aa: CASSFDRSPYEQYF
cdr3_nt: TGTGCCAGCAGTTTTGACAGGAGCCCCTACGAGCAGTACTTC

j_call: TRBJ1-1
d_call: -
clone_size: -
v_call: TRBV12-3/TRBV12-4
cdr3_aa: CASRPESRGPNTEAFF
cdr3_nt: TGTGCCAGCAGGCCAGAGTCTAGAGGCCCTAACACTGAAGCTTTCTTT

j_call: TRBJ2-3
d_call: -
clone_size: many
v_call: TRBV6-1
cdr3_aa: CASPKDSTDTQYF
cdr3_nt: TGTGCCAGCCCTAAAGACAGCACAGATACGCAGTATTTT

j_call: TRBJ2-1
d_call: -
clone_size: -
v_call: TRBV28
cdr3_aa: CARSSQNEQFF
cdr3_nt: TGTGCCAGAAGTTCCCAGAATGAGCAGTTCTTC

j_call: TRBJ2-3
d_call: -
clone_size: -
v_call: TRBV29-1
cdr3_aa: CSLWTHELSDTQYF
cdr3_nt: TGCAGCCTATGGACACACGAATTATCAGATACGCAGTATTTT

j_call: TRBJ2-1
d_call: -
clone_size: many
v_call: TRBV20-1
cdr3_aa: CSARGATFSSYNEQFF
cdr3_nt: TGCAGTGCTAGGGGCGCGACTTTCAGCTCCTACAATGAGCAGTTCTTC

j_call: TRBJ2-1
d_call: TRBD2
clone_size: few
v_call: TRBV7-9
cdr3_aa: CASSPLGSGYNEQFF
cdr3_nt: TGTGCCAGCAGCCCCCTGGGTAGCGGGTACAATGAGCAGTTCTTC

j_call: TRBJ2-2
d_call: -
clone_size: -
v_call: TRBV19
cdr3_aa: CASSINASPGELFF
cdr3_nt: TGTGCCAGTAGTATAAACGCTTCCCCCGGGGAGCTGTTTTTT

j_call: TRBJ2-7
d_call: TRBD1
clone_size: few
v_call: TRBV5-4
cdr3_aa: CASSPRDRGYEQYF
cdr3_nt: TGTGCCAGCAGCCCGCGGGACAGGGGATACGAGCAGTACTTC

j_call: TRBJ2-1
d_call: -
clone_size: many
v_call: TRBV18
cdr3_aa: CASSRDRSPLGNEQFF
cdr3_nt: TGTGCCAGCTCACGCGACAGGTCTCCCTTGGGCAATGAGCAGTTCTTC

j_call: TRBJ2-1
d_call: -
clone_size: many
v_call: TRBV20-1
cdr3_aa: CSARGPRERNYNEQFF
cdr3_nt: TGCAGTGCTAGAGGCCCCCGGGAGAGGAACTACAATGAGCAGTTCTTC

j_call: TRBJ1-1
d_call: -
clone_size: many
v_call: TRBV20-1
cdr3_aa: CSALGWSDTEAFF
cdr3_nt: TGCAGTGCTTTAGGGTGGTCGGACACTGAAGCTTTCTTT

j_call: TRBJ2-7
d_call: TRBD1
clone_size: -
v_call: TRBV19
cdr3_aa: CASSSAGTGLGNEQYF
cdr3_nt: TGTGCCAGTAGCAGTGCCGGGACAGGGTTGGGGAACGAGCAGTACTTC

j_call: TRBJ2-1
d_call: -
clone_size: many
v_call: TRBV3-1
cdr3_aa: CASSQEVSAPFF
cdr3_nt: TGTGCCAGCAGCCAAGAAGTATCGGCACCGTTCTTC

j_call: TRBJ2-3
d_call: TRBD2
clone_size: -
v_call: TRBV27
cdr3_aa: CARSLGGDPDTQYF
cdr3_nt: TGTGCCAGAAGTTTGGGAGGGGACCCAGATACGCAGTATTTT

j_call: TRBJ2-1
d_call: TRBD2
clone_size: many
v_call: TRBV3-1
cdr3_aa: CASSPPGLQYNEQFF
cdr3_nt: TGTGCCAGCAGCCCTCCGGGACTACAATACAATGAGCAGTTCTTC